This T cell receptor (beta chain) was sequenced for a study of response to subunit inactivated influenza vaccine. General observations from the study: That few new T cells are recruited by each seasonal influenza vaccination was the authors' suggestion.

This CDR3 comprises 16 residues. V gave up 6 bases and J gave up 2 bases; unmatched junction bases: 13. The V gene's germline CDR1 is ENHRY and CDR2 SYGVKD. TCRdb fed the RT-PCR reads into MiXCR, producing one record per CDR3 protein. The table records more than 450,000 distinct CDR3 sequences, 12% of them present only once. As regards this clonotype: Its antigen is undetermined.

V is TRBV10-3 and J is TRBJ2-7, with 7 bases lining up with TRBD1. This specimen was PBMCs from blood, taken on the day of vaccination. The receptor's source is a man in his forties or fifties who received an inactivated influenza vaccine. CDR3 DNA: TGTGCCATCAGCCTATTCCCGGGACAGCCACCCTACGAGCAGTACTTC. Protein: CAISLFPGQPPYEQYF.